The text below deals with one T cell receptor beta chain. This entry is derived from a study of shared T cell receptors in the human thymus. The CDR3 has 17 residues. Germline CDR1 and CDR2: SGHNT and YENEEA. V was clipped by 1 base and J by 0 bases, with 16 bases between them. Profiled with immunoSEQ multiplex PCR; TCRdb holds only in-frame clones, not every one. In the table there are hundreds of thousands of clones, roughly 88% of which are singletons. The sample was also linked to a second study, of human thymus T cells. That source adds: Thymus pieces cut out during corrective heart surgery were the tissue that was used.

The chain uses TRBV11-3 and TRBJ2-7, with D possibly being TRBD2 (6 bases). This TCR derives from a boy under two years old with a congenital heart defect. The sample consisted of thymocytes. The chain's CDR3 is CASSLGFGLAASYEQYF. The CDR3 nucleotides read TGTGCCAGCAGCTTAGGGTTTGGTTTAGCGGCCTCCTACGAGCAGTACTTC.